Listed below are T cell receptor beta chains from one sample, sequenced in a study of CD8+CD57+ T cells in acquired aplastic anemia. TCRdb re-analysed the reads in MiXCR, keeping a single row per CDR3 protein. The repertoire has about 270,000 distinct CDR3 sequences, roughly half of them found once; the top ten carry less than 9.5%. Sequencing input: sorted CD4+, CD8+, or CD8+CD57+ T cells (not recorded which) from PBMCs. The receptors derive from a human donor with severe aplastic anemia or a healthy control (not recorded which). Each CDR3 is given with its conserved first and last residue. The D gene is left open where the match is weak. Clone size is given for some rows only: seen once, a few or many times, or a class if the clone is expanded.

CDR3aa: CASEAGGRDTQYF; CDR3nt: TGTGCCAGCGAGGCAGGGGGCAGGGATACGCAGTATTTT; abundance: few; len: 13; j_gene: TRBJ2-3; d_gene: TRBD1; v_gene: TRBV2
CDR3aa: CASSSHITTSNEQFF; CDR3nt: TGTGCCAGCAGCTCGCATATTACGACTAGCAATGAGCAGTTCTTC; abundance: once; len: 15; j_gene: TRBJ2-1; d_gene: NA; v_gene: TRBV9
CDR3aa: CASSPLAGSTGELFF; CDR3nt: TGTGCCAGCAGTCCTCTAGCGGGGAGCACCGGGGAGCTGTTTTTT; abundance: many; len: 15; j_gene: TRBJ2-2; d_gene: TRBD2; v_gene: TRBV3-1
CDR3aa: CASTQGLANEKLFF; CDR3nt: TGCGCCAGCACCCAGGGGTTGGCTAATGAAAAACTGTTTTTT; abundance: NA; len: 14; j_gene: TRBJ1-4; d_gene: NA; v_gene: TRBV4-1
CDR3aa: CASSQDEGYSSYNEQFF; CDR3nt: TGCGCCAGCAGCCAAGATGAGGGGTATAGCTCCTACAATGAGCAGTTCTTC; abundance: many; len: 17; j_gene: TRBJ2-1; d_gene: NA; v_gene: TRBV4-3
CDR3aa: CAISVRTGSFEQYF; CDR3nt: TGTGCCATCAGTGTGAGGACAGGGTCTTTCGAGCAGTACTTC; abundance: many; len: 14; j_gene: TRBJ2-7; d_gene: TRBD1; v_gene: TRBV10-3
CDR3aa: CASSMPRGLSEYEQYF; CDR3nt: TGTGCCAGCAGCATGCCAAGGGGACTTAGCGAGTACGAGCAGTACTTC; abundance: few; len: 16; j_gene: TRBJ2-7; d_gene: NA; v_gene: TRBV7-9
CDR3aa: CASSLVSTVGDTIYF; CDR3nt: TGTGCCAGCAGCTTAGTAAGCACAGTCGGGGACACCATATATTTT; abundance: many; len: 15; j_gene: TRBJ1-3; d_gene: NA; v_gene: TRBV11-3
CDR3aa: CASSQVAGEATGELFF; CDR3nt: TGTGCCAGCAGCCAAGTAGCGGGGGAGGCCACCGGGGAGCTGTTTTTT; abundance: many; len: 16; j_gene: TRBJ2-2; d_gene: TRBD2; v_gene: TRBV7-9
CDR3aa: CSAANPISSYNEQFF; CDR3nt: TGCAGTGCCGCGAACCCTATCTCATCCTACAATGAGCAGTTCTTC; abundance: NA; len: 15; j_gene: TRBJ2-1; d_gene: NA; v_gene: TRBV20-1
CDR3aa: CASSFSPAGGPYEQYF; CDR3nt: TGCGCCAGCAGCTTCTCGCCAGCGGGAGGGCCCTACGAGCAGTACTTC; abundance: NA; len: 16; j_gene: TRBJ2-7; d_gene: TRBD2; v_gene: TRBV5-1
CDR3aa: CASSSGATEAFF; CDR3nt: TGTGCCAGCAGCTCAGGGGCCACTGAAGCTTTCTTT; abundance: NA; len: 12; j_gene: TRBJ1-1; d_gene: NA; v_gene: TRBV7-9
CDR3aa: CASSQEKLFF; CDR3nt: TGTGCCAGCAGCCAAGAAAAACTGTTTTTT; abundance: NA; len: 10; j_gene: TRBJ1-4; d_gene: NA; v_gene: TRBV6-6
CDR3aa: CASSLANTGGGYGYTF; CDR3nt: TGTGCCAGCAGCTTAGCGAATACAGGGGGTGGCTACGGCTACACCTTC; abundance: NA; len: 16; j_gene: TRBJ1-2; d_gene: TRBD1; v_gene: TRBV7-2
CDR3aa: CSVRPGTGGLETQYF; CDR3nt: TGCAGCGTAAGACCAGGGACAGGGGGGCTTGAGACCCAGTACTTC; abundance: many; len: 15; j_gene: TRBJ2-5; d_gene: TRBD1; v_gene: TRBV29-1
CDR3aa: CASSLGRTGVTGELFF; CDR3nt: TGTGCCAGCAGCCTAGGCCGGACAGGGGTTACCGGGGAGCTGTTTTTT; abundance: NA; len: 16; j_gene: TRBJ2-2; d_gene: TRBD1; v_gene: TRBV7-7
CDR3aa: CASSLKFSETQYF; CDR3nt: TGTGCCAGCAGCTTAAAGTTTTCGGAGACCCAGTACTTC; abundance: many; len: 13; j_gene: TRBJ2-5; d_gene: NA; v_gene: TRBV7-2
CDR3aa: CASSLNVAGEGETQYF; CDR3nt: TGTGCCAGCAGCTTAAACGTAGCGGGGGAAGGAGAGACCCAGTACTTC; abundance: NA; len: 16; j_gene: TRBJ2-5; d_gene: TRBD2; v_gene: TRBV7-4
CDR3aa: CSARDLETQYF; CDR3nt: TGCAGTGCTAGAGATTTGGAGACCCAGTACTTC; abundance: few; len: 11; j_gene: TRBJ2-5; d_gene: NA; v_gene: TRBV20-1
CDR3aa: CASTTGVQETQYF; CDR3nt: TGTGCCAGCACCACGGGGGTCCAAGAGACCCAGTACTTC; abundance: NA; len: 13; j_gene: TRBJ2-5; d_gene: NA; v_gene: TRBV12-3/TRBV12-4
CDR3aa: CSARARGNTIYF; CDR3nt: TGCAGTGCTAGGGCTCGCGGAAACACCATATATTTT; abundance: few; len: 12; j_gene: TRBJ1-3; d_gene: NA; v_gene: TRBV20-1
CDR3aa: CASSLSGTDGSAQHF; CDR3nt: TGTGCCAGCAGCTTATCCGGGACCGATGGTTCGGCCCAGCATTTT; abundance: NA; len: 15; j_gene: TRBJ1-5; d_gene: NA; v_gene: TRBV7-9
CDR3aa: CASSLLDRGEQYF; CDR3nt: TGTGCCAGCAGTTTACTTGACCGGGGGGAGCAGTACTTC; abundance: many; len: 13; j_gene: TRBJ2-7; d_gene: NA; v_gene: TRBV27
CDR3aa: CSARGGDSPPHF; CDR3nt: TGCAGTGCTAGGGGAGGAGATTCACCCCCCCACTTT; abundance: NA; len: 12; j_gene: TRBJ1-6; d_gene: NA; v_gene: TRBV20-1
CDR3aa: CASSPGDRGYGYTF; CDR3nt: TGTGCCAGCAGCCCGGGGGACAGGGGCTATGGCTACACCTTC; abundance: NA; len: 14; j_gene: TRBJ1-2; d_gene: TRBD1; v_gene: TRBV7-9
CDR3aa: CASSLAGGEVSFF; CDR3nt: TGTGCCAGCAGCTTAGCGGGCGGGGAAGTCTCGTTTTTT; abundance: NA; len: 13; j_gene: TRBJ1-4; d_gene: NA; v_gene: TRBV7-8
CDR3aa: CASSEVGRYETQYF; CDR3nt: TGTGCCAGCAGTGAAGTCGGGAGATATGAGACCCAGTACTTC; abundance: NA; len: 14; j_gene: TRBJ2-5; d_gene: NA; v_gene: TRBV2
CDR3aa: CASSRQDTEAFF; CDR3nt: TGTGCCAGCAGCCGACAGGACACTGAAGCTTTCTTT; abundance: NA; len: 12; j_gene: TRBJ1-1; d_gene: NA; v_gene: TRBV5-6
CDR3aa: CASSQNLAGTQHF; CDR3nt: TGTGCCAGCAGCCAAAACCTAGCGGGGACGCAGCATTTT; abundance: NA; len: 13; j_gene: TRBJ1-5; d_gene: NA; v_gene: TRBV3-1
CDR3aa: CSAREDGNNSPLHF; CDR3nt: TGCAGTGCTAGAGAGGACGGTAATAATTCACCCCTCCACTTT; abundance: NA; len: 14; j_gene: TRBJ1-6; d_gene: NA; v_gene: TRBV20-1
CDR3aa: CASSLARMDTEAFF; CDR3nt: TGTGCCAGCAGCTTAGCGCGAATGGACACTGAAGCTTTCTTT; abundance: NA; len: 14; j_gene: TRBJ1-1; d_gene: NA; v_gene: TRBV7-8
CDR3aa: CASSQVGGYTDTQYF; CDR3nt: TGTGCCAGCAGCCAAGTGGGGGGTTACACAGATACGCAGTATTTT; abundance: many; len: 15; j_gene: TRBJ2-3; d_gene: NA; v_gene: TRBV14
CDR3aa: CASSRASHSYNEQFF; CDR3nt: TGTGCCAGCAGTCGAGCCTCTCACTCCTACAATGAGCAGTTCTTC; abundance: NA; len: 15; j_gene: TRBJ2-1; d_gene: NA; v_gene: TRBV7-9
CDR3aa: CASSPTRNEKLFF; CDR3nt: TGTGCCAGCAGCCCAACAAGGAATGAAAAACTGTTTTTT; abundance: NA; len: 13; j_gene: TRBJ1-4; d_gene: NA; v_gene: TRBV7-9
CDR3aa: CASSLASNGETQYF; CDR3nt: TGTGCCAGCAGCTTAGCGTCTAATGGGGAGACCCAGTACTTC; abundance: NA; len: 14; j_gene: TRBJ2-5; d_gene: NA; v_gene: TRBV7-2
CDR3aa: CASSLERGDFSGYGYTF; CDR3nt: TGTGCCAGCAGCTTAGAGCGGGGAGACTTCTCGGGCTATGGCTACACCTTC; abundance: many; len: 17; j_gene: TRBJ1-2; d_gene: NA; v_gene: TRBV7-2
CDR3aa: CAWSSDGGGRTEAFF; CDR3nt: TGTGCCTGGAGTAGCGATGGGGGGGGTCGCACTGAAGCTTTCTTT; abundance: many; len: 15; j_gene: TRBJ1-1; d_gene: NA; v_gene: TRBV30
CDR3aa: CATSSSGSYEQYF; CDR3nt: TGTGCCACTAGCTCTAGCGGGAGCTACGAGCAGTACTTC; abundance: few; len: 13; j_gene: TRBJ2-7; d_gene: TRBD2; v_gene: TRBV27